This T cell receptor beta chain was obtained from a study of post-analysis software for immune sequencing data. Every TCR beta cDNA library bore unique molecular identifiers. In TCRdb, the PCR reads were re-called with MiXCR into one record per CDR3 protein. The sample records about 770,000 distinct CDR3 sequences, around 42% being singletons. Sequenced: blood. The TCR comes from a girl between 5 and 17 years old with multiple sclerosis.

Here the CDR3 reads CASSPPGKGQPQHF. In nucleotides, the CDR3 is TGTGCCAGCAGCCCCCCGGGGAAGGGTCAGCCCCAGCATTTT. V and J are TRBV7-9 and TRBJ1-5; D not certain. Deletions cut 5 bases from V and 6 bases from J, with 14 bases between. From germline, CDR1 is SEHNR and CDR2 FQNEAQ (reference sequence). This CDR3 has 14 residues.